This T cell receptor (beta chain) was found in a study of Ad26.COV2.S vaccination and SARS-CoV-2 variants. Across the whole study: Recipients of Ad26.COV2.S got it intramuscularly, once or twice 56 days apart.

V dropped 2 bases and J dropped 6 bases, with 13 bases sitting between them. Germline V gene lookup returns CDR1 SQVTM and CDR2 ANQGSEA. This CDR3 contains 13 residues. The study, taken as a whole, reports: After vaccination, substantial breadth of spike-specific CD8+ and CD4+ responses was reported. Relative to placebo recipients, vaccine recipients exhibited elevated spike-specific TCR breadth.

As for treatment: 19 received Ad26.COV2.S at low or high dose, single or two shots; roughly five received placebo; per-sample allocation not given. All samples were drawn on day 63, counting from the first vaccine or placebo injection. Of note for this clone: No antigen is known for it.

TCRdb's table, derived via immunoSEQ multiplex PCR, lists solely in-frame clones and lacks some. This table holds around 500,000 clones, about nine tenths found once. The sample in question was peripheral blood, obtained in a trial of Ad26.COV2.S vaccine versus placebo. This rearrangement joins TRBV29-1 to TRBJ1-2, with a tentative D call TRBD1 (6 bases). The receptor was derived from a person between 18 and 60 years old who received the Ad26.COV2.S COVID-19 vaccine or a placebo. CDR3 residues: CSVEQQGKNGYTF. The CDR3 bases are TGCAGCGTTGAACAACAGGGAAAAAATGGCTACACCTTC. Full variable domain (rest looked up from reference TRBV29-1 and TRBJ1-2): SAVISQKPSRDICQRGTSLTIQCQVDSQVTMMFWYRQQPGQSLTLIATANQGSEATYESGFVIDKFPISRPNLTFSTLTVSNMSPEDSSIYLCSVEQQGKNGYTFGSGTRLTVV.